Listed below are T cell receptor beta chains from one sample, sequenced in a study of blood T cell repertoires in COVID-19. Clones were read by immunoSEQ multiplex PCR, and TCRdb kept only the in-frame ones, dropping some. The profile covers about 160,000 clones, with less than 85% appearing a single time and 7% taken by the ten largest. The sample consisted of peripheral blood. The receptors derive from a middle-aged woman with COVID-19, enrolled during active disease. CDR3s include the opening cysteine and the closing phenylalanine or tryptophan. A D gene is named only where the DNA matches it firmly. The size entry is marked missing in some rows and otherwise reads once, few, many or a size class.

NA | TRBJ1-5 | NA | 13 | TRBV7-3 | TGTGCCAGCAGCTTAGACTCCAATCAGCCCCAGCATTTT | CASSLDSNQPQHF
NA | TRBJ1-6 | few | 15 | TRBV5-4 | TGTGCCAGCAGCTTGGCCGGGATGTATAATTCACCCCTCCACTTT | CASSLAGMYNSPLHF
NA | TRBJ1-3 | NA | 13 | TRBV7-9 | TGTGCCAGCTGGGCAGGGGCTGGAAACACCATATATTTT | CASWAGAGNTIYF
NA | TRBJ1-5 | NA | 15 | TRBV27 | TGTGCCAGCAGAAGACAGCCGAGTGGTAATCAGCCCCAGCATTTT | CASRRQPSGNQPQHF
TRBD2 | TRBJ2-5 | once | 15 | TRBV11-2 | TGTGCCAGCAGCGGTTTAGCGGGGGTTTGGGAGACCCAGTACTTC | CASSGLAGVWETQYF
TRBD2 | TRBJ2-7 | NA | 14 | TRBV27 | TGTGCCAGCAGCGGACTAGCGGGGAACTACGAGCAGTACTTC | CASSGLAGNYEQYF
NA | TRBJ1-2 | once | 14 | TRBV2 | TGTGCCAGCAGCCGGGACACCATAAACTATGGCTACACCTTC | CASSRDTINYGYTF
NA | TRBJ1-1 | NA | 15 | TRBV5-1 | TGCGCCAGCAGCTTGGAGGGAGGACTGAACACTGAAGCTTTCTTT | CASSLEGGLNTEAFF
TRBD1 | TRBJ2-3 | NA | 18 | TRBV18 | TGTGCCAGCTCACCACCTTGGACAGGTCGGACTAGCACAGATACGCAGTATTTT | CASSPPWTGRTSTDTQYF
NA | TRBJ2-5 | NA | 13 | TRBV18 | TGTGCCAGCTCAACACAGCTCCAAGAGACCCAGTACTTC | CASSTQLQETQYF
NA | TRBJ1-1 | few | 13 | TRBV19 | TGTGCCAGTCTCAACAGGGTCAACACTGAAGCTTTCTTT | CASLNRVNTEAFF
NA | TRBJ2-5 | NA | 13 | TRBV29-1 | TGCAGCATTACAGGGTTAAGTCAAGAGACCCAGTACTTC | CSITGLSQETQYF
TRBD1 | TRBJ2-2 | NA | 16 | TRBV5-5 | TGTGCCAGCAGCTTGGGACAGGGGCGGAACACCGGGGAGCTGTTTTTT | CASSLGQGRNTGELFF
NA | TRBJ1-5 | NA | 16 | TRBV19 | TGTGCCAGTCGGACTTGGGTGTCCGGGGGCAATCAGCCCCAGCATTTT | CASRTWVSGGNQPQHF
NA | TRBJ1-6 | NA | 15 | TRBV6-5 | TGTGCCAGCAGTTCAGCGAGCTCCTATAATTCACCCCTCCACTTT | CASSSASSYNSPLHF
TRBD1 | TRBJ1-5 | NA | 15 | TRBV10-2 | TGCGCCAGCAGGATAGGGACAGGGGCTGATCAGCCCCAGCATTTT | CASRIGTGADQPQHF
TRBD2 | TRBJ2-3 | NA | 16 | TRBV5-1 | TGCGCCAGCAGGCAGTTCAGCGGGACTAGCACAGATACGCAGTATTTT | CASRQFSGTSTDTQYF
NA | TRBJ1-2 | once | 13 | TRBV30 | TGTGCCTGGCGTAGGGGCAACATCTATGGCTACACCTTC | CAWRRGNIYGYTF
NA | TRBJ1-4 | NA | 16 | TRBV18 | TGTGCCAGCTCACTATCACCGGGCAGGGCGAGTGAAAAACTGTTTTTT | CASSLSPGRASEKLFF
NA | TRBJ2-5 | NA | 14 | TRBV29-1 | TGCAGCGTTGAATTGGGCGGACTGGGGGAGACCCAGTACTTC | CSVELGGLGETQYF
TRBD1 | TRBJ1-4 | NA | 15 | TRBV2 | TGTGCCAGCAGTGCAACGACAGGGGTAGGAGAAAAACTGTTTTTT | CASSATTGVGEKLFF
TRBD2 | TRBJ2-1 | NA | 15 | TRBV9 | TGTGCCAGCAGCGTAGGCTCTAGCGGGGGCAGCGAGCAGTTCTTC | CASSVGSSGGSEQFF
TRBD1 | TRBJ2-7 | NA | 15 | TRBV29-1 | TGCAGCGTTGAGGGTCGGGGAACAGGGGGCAACGAGCAGTACTTC | CSVEGRGTGGNEQYF
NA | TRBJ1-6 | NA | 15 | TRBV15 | TGTGCCACCAGCAGAGATGTCGGGGGGAGATCACCCCTCCACTTT | CATSRDVGGRSPLHF
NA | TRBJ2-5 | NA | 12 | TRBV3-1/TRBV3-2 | TGTGCCAGCAGTCAACGGGTGGAGACCCAGTACTTC | CASSQRVETQYF
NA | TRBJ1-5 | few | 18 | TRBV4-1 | TGCGCCAGCAGCCAAGAACCGGGACACCCGGATAGCAATCAGCCCCAGCATTTT | CASSQEPGHPDSNQPQHF
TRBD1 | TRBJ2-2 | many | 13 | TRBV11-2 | TGTGCCAGCAGCTCCAGGGGGACCGGGGAGCTGTTTTTT | CASSSRGTGELFF
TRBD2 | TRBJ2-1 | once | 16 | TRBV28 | TGTGCCAGCACCACCAAGCGGGAGGGCTCCTACAATGAGCAGTTCTTC | CASTTKREGSYNEQFF
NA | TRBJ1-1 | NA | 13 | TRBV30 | TGTGCCTGGACTAGCATGTTGTGGACTGAAGCTTTCTTT | CAWTSMLWTEAFF
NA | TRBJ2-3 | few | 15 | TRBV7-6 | TGTGCCAGCAGCCCTCAACGGGAGATCCGGGATACGCAGTATTTT | CASSPQREIRDTQYF
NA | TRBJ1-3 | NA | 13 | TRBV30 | TGTGCCTGGAGACAAAAATCGGGTAACCCCATATATTTT | CAWRQKSGNPIYF
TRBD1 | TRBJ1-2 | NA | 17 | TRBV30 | TGTGCCTGGAGTGTACGGCCGGGACAGGCCGCCCGCCATGGCTACACCTTC | CAWSVRPGQAARHGYTF